The rows below give T cell receptor beta chains drawn from one sample of a study of patients and donors after allogeneic stem cell transplantation. TCRdb used MiXCR to reprocess the RT-PCR reads, holding one entry per CDR3 protein. The table records approximately 210,000 distinct CDR3 sequences, roughly 40% of them present only once. The specimen sequenced was blood, either unsorted or a sorted T cell fraction (not recorded which). The receptor set was obtained from a human donor who was either an allogeneic HSCT recipient or a stem cell or donor lymphocyte infusion donor (not recorded which). It is not recorded whose cells these are; they may come from a transplant donor. CDR3s include the opening cysteine and the closing phenylalanine or tryptophan. Fields, in order: clone size, V gene, D gene, J gene, CDR3 protein, CDR3 DNA. D genes are given only for firm matches. The size field is filled for only some rows; it gives once, few, many or a size class.

.	TRBV12-3/TRBV12-4	.	TRBJ1-5	CASSLRPNSNQPQHF	TGTGCCAGCAGTTTACGACCGAATAGCAATCAGCCCCAGCATTTT
.	TRBV10-3	.	TRBJ2-2	CAIKPVADANTGELFF	TGTGCCATCAAGCCAGTAGCCGATGCGAACACCGGGGAGCTGTTTTTT
.	TRBV4-3	.	TRBJ1-6	CASSQDRGKENSPLHF	TGCGCCAGCAGCCAAGATCGAGGGAAGGAAAATTCACCCCTCCACTTT
.	TRBV12-5	.	TRBJ2-7	CASGPWETEYFSYEQYF	TGTGCTAGTGGTCCATGGGAGACAGAATATTTCTCCTACGAGCAGTACTTC
.	TRBV2	.	TRBJ1-4	CASSESGEKLFF	TGTGCCAGCAGTGAATCGGGTGAAAAACTGTTTTTT
.	TRBV9	.	TRBJ2-1	CASSASGLDNEQFF	TGTGCCAGCAGCGCCTCCGGACTGGACAATGAGCAGTTCTTC
few	TRBV9	.	TRBJ1-1	CASSVDSYTEAFF	TGTGCCAGCAGCGTCGACAGTTACACTGAAGCTTTCTTT
.	TRBV14	TRBD2	TRBJ2-1	CASSQATSGFNEQFF	TGTGCCAGCAGCCAAGCGACTAGCGGATTCAATGAGCAGTTCTTC
few	TRBV5-6	TRBD1	TRBJ2-3	CASRGTATDTQYF	TGTGCCAGCAGGGGGACAGCCACAGATACGCAGTATTTT
few	TRBV7-2	.	TRBJ1-5	CASSLGPRDNSDQPQHF	TGTGCCAGCAGCTTAGGCCCCCGGGACAATAGTGATCAGCCCCAGCATTTT
.	TRBV29-1	.	TRBJ1-2	CSVGGDSSFYGYTF	TGCAGCGTTGGAGGTGACAGTTCATTCTATGGCTACACCTTC
.	TRBV7-2	TRBD2	TRBJ2-3	CASSREAGIDTQYF	TGTGCCAGCAGCCGGGAGGCAGGTATTGATACGCAGTATTTT
.	TRBV21-1	.	TRBJ1-6	CASSKKGRQGNSPLHF	TGTGCCAGCAGCAAAAAGGGACGACAGGGTAATTCACCCCTCCATTTT
few	TRBV10-3	.	TRBJ2-5	CAISFKETQYF	TGTGCCATCTCCTTTAAGGAGACCCAGTACTTC
.	TRBV5-1	.	TRBJ1-1	CASSRSEGYTEAFF	TGCGCCAGCAGCCGGTCAGAGGGGTACACTGAAGCTTTCTTT
once	TRBV30	.	TRBJ1-2	CAWKGNGLGTF	TGTGCCTGGAAGGGGAACGGATTGGGCACCTTC
.	TRBV4-3	TRBD2	TRBJ2-2	CASSQDWRELVTGELFF	TGCGCCAGCAGCCAAGATTGGCGGGAGTTGGTCACCGGGGAGCTGTTTTTT
.	TRBV3-1	.	TRBJ2-7	CASSQREPTYEQYF	TGTGCCAGCAGCCAACGCGAACCTACCTACGAGCAGTACTTC
.	TRBV3-1	TRBD2	TRBJ2-4	CASSPLAGGPPDIAKNIQYF	TGTGCCAGCAGCCCGCTAGCGGGAGGGCCCCCCGATATAGCCAAAAACATTCAGTACTTC
few	TRBV5-6	.	TRBJ2-3	CASSSLDTQYF	TGTGCCAGCAGCTCTTTAGATACGCAGTATTTT
.	TRBV7-2	.	TRBJ1-1	CASSFLTGNTEAFF	TGTGCCAGCAGCTTTTTAACAGGGAACACTGAAGCTTTCTTT
.	TRBV4-1	TRBD1	TRBJ1-1	CASSLSGQGETNTEAFF	TGCGCCAGCAGCCTCTCAGGACAGGGGGAGACTAACACTGAAGCTTTCTTT
few	TRBV28	.	TRBJ2-5	CASSLRVQETQYF	TGTGCCAGCAGTTTACGGGTCCAAGAGACCCAGTACTTC
many	TRBV6-5	.	TRBJ2-6	CASSSGDSGANVLTF	TGTGCCAGCAGTTCGGGAGACTCTGGGGCCAACGTCCTGACTTTC
once	TRBV4-1	TRBD2	TRBJ2-3	CASSRILAGSTDTQYF	TGCGCCAGCAGCCGTATACTAGCGGGGAGCACAGATACGCAGTATTTT
.	TRBV7-9	.	TRBJ1-1	CASSFQWNTEAFF	TGTGCCAGCAGCTTTCAGTGGAACACTGAAGCTTTCTTT
.	TRBV7-8	.	TRBJ1-4	CASSLSGVKEKLFF	TGTGCCAGCAGCTTAAGTGGGGTGAAGGAAAAACTGTTTTTT